This T cell receptor (beta chain) was recovered during a study of T cell responses to AZD1222 COVID-19 vaccine. Broader study findings: Only a handful of AZD1222 recipients tested seropositive at baseline. White British donors predominated, females outnumbered males, and clonal diversity was possibly underestimated. Spike was spanned by vaccine-associated CD4 TCRs, which were dominant at 160-218 and 743-854.

Libraries were prepared by immunoSEQ multiplex PCR; TCRdb keeps only in-frame clonotypes and omits some of them. The sample carries about 55,000 clones, approximately 80% recorded once. This CDR3 is built from 14 residues. Looked up from germline, CDR1 is LGHDT and CDR2 is YNNKEL (reference sequence). With V trimmed by 5 bases and J by 5 bases, 6 bases remained unmatched. Note on this clone: Its antigen is still unknown.

This receptor was identified in an adult who received the AZD1222 COVID-19 vaccine. This material consisted of peripheral blood, taken 28 days after the second AZD1222 dose. This sequence joins TRBV3-1 (or the pseudogene TRBV3-2) and TRBJ1-5; 7 bases map to TRBD1. CDR3 protein: CASSKTGRDQPQHF. Here the CDR3 DNA reads TGTGCCAGCAGCAAGACAGGGAGGGATCAGCCCCAGCATTTT.